The T cell receptor beta chain described here comes from a study of shared clonotypes between healthy human individuals. General study findings and limits: It was the few donors that limited the genetic and exposure-history diversity represented. A reduction in generation probabilities was seen for non-shared clonotypes relative to those shared by all four donors. When naive CD4 clonotypes were compared across several donors, around 5% were shared.

The material for each subset, its genomic DNA, was split evenly across several immunoSEQ plates. The protocol was immunoSEQ multiplex PCR, while the TCRdb copy is restricted to in-frame clones and leaves out a portion. The table has around 690,000 clones, 90% seen once. The CDR3 has 16 amino acids. Germline V gene data show CDR1 as SEHNR and CDR2 as FQNEAQ (reference sequence). Trimming took 2 bases from V and 0 from J; bases not matched to a gene: 3. Details on this clone: Antigen unknown.

The material sequenced was memory CD8+ T cells from PBMCs. Specified subset: CD45RO+ cells pooled with CCR7-negative TemRA cells. This chain uses TRBV7-9 with TRBJ2-5; 10 nucleotides match TRBD2. The TCR was taken from a man aged 18 to 29 in good health. Some clones in this sample may be carry-over from other donors' samples. DNA for the CDR3: TGTGCCAGCAGCTTACCGCTAGCGGGAGACCAAGAGACCCAGTACTTC. Its translation: CASSLPLAGDQETQYF.